These T cell receptor beta chains were read from a single sample in a study of identical twins. MiXCR was run by TCRdb on the 5' RACE reads, yielding one entry per CDR3 protein. Of about 720,000 distinct CDR3 sequences detected, over 8.5% appear once; the ten largest clones hold 0.85% to 1%. The same specimen was also included in a second study, on yellow fever vaccine responses in identical twins.

Sequencing input: PBMCs. Source of these receptors: a woman between 18 and 29 years old in good health. Both conserved end residues are part of each CDR3. The D gene is left open where the match is weak. Where a row states a size, it is once, few, many or the class of an expanded clone; other rows omit it.

J	D	V	size	DNA	CDR3
TRBJ1-4	TRBD1	TRBV4-3	.	TGCGCCAGCAGCCAAGACTGGGACAGGGGGCGACCTAATGAAAAACTGTTTTTT	CASSQDWDRGRPNEKLFF
TRBJ2-3	.	TRBV7-2	many	TGTGCCAGCAGCACCCCCGGAAAAGCGGGCGTGGATACGCAGTATTTT	CASSTPGKAGVDTQYF
TRBJ2-5	.	TRBV2	few	TGTGCCAGCAGTAGGGACGGTGGGGAGACCCAGTACTTC	CASSRDGGETQYF
TRBJ1-2	.	TRBV28	few	TGTGCCTCCAGAACGGGGGGGGAGGGCGGCTACACCTTC	CASRTGGEGGYTF
TRBJ2-1	.	TRBV6-1	.	TGTGCCAGCAGCCGGGTGGTGGGAGTAAGCTCCTACAATGAGCAGTTCTTC	CASSRVVGVSSYNEQFF
TRBJ2-7	TRBD2	TRBV20-1	.	TGCAGTGCTGATAGCGGGAGGACGTACGAGCAGTACTTC	CSADSGRTYEQYF
TRBJ2-5	.	TRBV7-9	.	TGTGCCAGCAGCTCTCCCTTGGACTTTAAAGAGACCCAGTACTTC	CASSSPLDFKETQYF
TRBJ2-7	TRBD1	TRBV19	few	TGTGCCAGTTCCCCAAAAGGACAGGTCTACGAGCAGTACTTC	CASSPKGQVYEQYF
TRBJ2-5	.	TRBV4-3	.	TGCGCCAGCAGCCAGTCAACCTCAGAGACCCAGTACTTC	CASSQSTSETQYF
TRBJ2-7	.	TRBV7-9	few	TGTGCCAGCGCAAATCCAGGCCACGAGCAGTACTTC	CASANPGHEQYF
TRBJ2-4	.	TRBV20-1	.	TGCAGTACCCCCTGGTTAAGACGAGTAAGGGACAAAAACATTCAGTACTTC	CSTPWLRRVRDKNIQYF
TRBJ2-3	TRBD2	TRBV27	few	TGTGCCAGCAGTTTAGCCCCGATAGGACTAGCGGGAGATACGCAGTATTTT	CASSLAPIGLAGDTQYF
TRBJ2-1	.	TRBV24-1	few	TGTGCCACCAGTGATCCACAGGGTTGGTCCTACAATGAGCAGTTCTTC	CATSDPQGWSYNEQFF
TRBJ2-3	.	TRBV7-9	few	TGTGCCAGCAGCTTTTCCGGGCCGATAGTCACAGATACGCAGTATTTT	CASSFSGPIVTDTQYF
TRBJ2-1	TRBD2	TRBV4-1	.	TGCGCCAGCAGCCCCTCCGGGACTAGCGGGATTAACAATGAGCAGTTCTTC	CASSPSGTSGINNEQFF
TRBJ2-1	TRBD2	TRBV27	few	TGTGCCAGCTCGCGGGGGTCACCCGACTACAATGAGCAGTTCTTC	CASSRGSPDYNEQFF
TRBJ2-2	.	TRBV4-3	.	TGCGCCAGCAGCCAGGGACCCGCGAGGGAGCTGTTTTTT	CASSQGPARELFF
TRBJ1-1	TRBD1	TRBV14	.	TGTGCCAGCAGCAAACAGGGGGTCTGGACTGAAGCTTTCTTT	CASSKQGVWTEAFF
TRBJ1-1	.	TRBV12-3/TRBV12-4	many	TGTGCCAGCAGAACAATAGGGACGGCAGAAGCTTTCTTT	CASRTIGTAEAFF
TRBJ2-2	.	TRBV10-3	once	TGTGCCATCAGTGAGGGCGGGGTCGCGAACAACGGGGAGCTGTTTTTT	CAISEGGVANNGELFF
TRBJ2-1	.	TRBV7-2	few	TGTGCCAGCAGCTTAGTTGGCCAGGGATTGTATGAGCAGTTCTTC	CASSLVGQGLYEQFF
TRBJ2-7	.	TRBV28	many	TGTGCCAGCAGTTTTGAGAGGGCCTCTGTCAGGCAGTACTTC	CASSFERASVRQYF
TRBJ2-7	.	TRBV7-9	.	TGTGCCAGCAGCTTAACGGCTATCGCCCACGAGCAGTACTTC	CASSLTAIAHEQYF
TRBJ2-2	.	TRBV3-1	many	TGTGCCAGCAGCCAAGTTAAGGGGGAGCTGTTTTTT	CASSQVKGELFF
TRBJ2-7	TRBD1	TRBV6-1	many	TGTGCCAGCAGTACGCGGACAGGCTCCCGCTACGAGCAGTACTTC	CASSTRTGSRYEQYF
TRBJ2-7	.	TRBV28	few	TGTGCCAGCATGGCGGCCTTCAGCTCCTACGAGCAGTACTTC	CASMAAFSSYEQYF
TRBJ2-2	.	TRBV7-9	many	TGTGCCAGCAGCATCGAGGTGGCCGGGGAGCTGTTTTTT	CASSIEVAGELFF
TRBJ2-3	.	TRBV6-1	.	TGTGCCAGCAGTGACCCACTAGTCGGCACAGATACGCAGTATTTT	CASSDPLVGTDTQYF
TRBJ1-4	.	TRBV7-8	.	TGTGCCAGCAGCTTCCAGTCAACTAATGAAAAACTGTTTTTT	CASSFQSTNEKLFF
TRBJ1-2	.	TRBV5-5	many	TGTGCCAGCAGCCCTACCGGGGCGGAAAGTAACTATGGCTACACCTTC	CASSPTGAESNYGYTF
TRBJ2-1	TRBD2	TRBV2	.	TGTGCCAGCAGGAGTGACTTCGGACGGGGGGACTACAATGAGCAGTTCTTC	CASRSDFGRGDYNEQFF
TRBJ2-7	.	TRBV14	few	TGTGCCAGCAGCCAAGGGCCCGGGAGCGGGTTTCCCTACGAGCAGTACTTC	CASSQGPGSGFPYEQYF
TRBJ2-2	.	TRBV3-1	many	TGTGCCAGCAGCCAAATACACTTCACCGGGGAGCTGTTTTTT	CASSQIHFTGELFF
TRBJ2-7	.	TRBV7-2	.	TGTGCCAGCAGCTTAGTGGACGGGACGACCTACGAGCAGTACTTC	CASSLVDGTTYEQYF
TRBJ2-1	TRBD2	TRBV4-3	.	TGCGCCAGCAGCCAAGGACTAGCCCCGTATGAGCAGTTCTTC	CASSQGLAPYEQFF
TRBJ2-1	.	TRBV21-1	.	TGTGCCAGCAGCAAATTGAAAGGGGGACTAGCGGGGGGGCTGCGTAATGAGCAGTTCTTC	CASSKLKGGLAGGLRNEQFF
TRBJ2-7	.	TRBV11-2	many	TGTGCCAGCAGCTTAAGAGGACGCGAGCAGTACTTC	CASSLRGREQYF